These T cell receptor beta chains were read from a single sample in a study of blood T cell repertoires in COVID-19. Produced via immunoSEQ multiplex PCR; TCRdb's table is partial and in-frame only. The sample comprises about 350,000 clones, 87% of which are singletons, and just under 3% rests with the top ten. Sequencing was done on a sample of PBMCs or T cells enriched from blood (not recorded which). Source of these receptors: a woman aged 25 to 39 who had recovered from COVID-19. The CDR3 runs from the conserved cysteine through the conserved F or W. Each record gives: J gene, clone size, V gene, D gene, CDR3 protein, CDR3 DNA. D genes are given only for firm matches. Only part of the rows carry a size: once, few, many, or a class if the clone is expanded.

TRBJ1-1,-,TRBV3-1/TRBV3-2,-,CASSQQGTGTEAFF,TGTGCCAGCAGCCAACAGGGGACGGGCACTGAAGCTTTCTTT
TRBJ1-2,few,TRBV19,TRBD1,CASSSGGLVGYTF,TGTGCCAGTAGTTCAGGGGGCCTGGTTGGCTACACCTTC
TRBJ1-1,-,TRBV2,TRBD1,CASRGTGGTEAFF,TGTGCCAGCAGGGGGACAGGGGGGACTGAAGCTTTCTTT
TRBJ1-1,-,TRBV6-5,TRBD1,CASSYRQGNEAFF,TGTGCCAGCAGTTACAGACAGGGTAACGAAGCTTTCTTT
TRBJ1-1,-,TRBV5-4,-,CASSLSGIEAFF,TGTGCCAGCAGCTTATCGGGGATTGAAGCTTTCTTT
TRBJ2-1,-,TRBV9,-,CASSASGVGYNEQFF,TGTGCCAGCAGCGCATCCGGGGTGGGATACAATGAGCAGTTCTTC
TRBJ2-3,few,TRBV5-1,TRBD1,CASSLVKGASDTQYF,TGCGCCAGCAGCTTGGTCAAGGGGGCTTCAGATACGCAGTATTTT
TRBJ2-2,-,TRBV5-1,-,CASSFQSPNTGELFF,TGCGCCAGCAGCTTCCAAAGCCCCAACACCGGGGAGCTGTTTTTT
TRBJ2-7,-,TRBV2,TRBD1,CASRTGTGVTYEQYF,TGTGCCAGCAGGACAGGGACAGGAGTTACCTACGAGCAGTACTTC
TRBJ1-2,-,TRBV6-4,TRBD1,CASRTQGLAGYGYTF,TGTGCCAGCAGGACACAGGGGCTCGCGGGGTATGGCTACACCTTC
TRBJ2-1,once,TRBV2,-,CASSEPGLFSYNEQFF,TGTGCCAGCAGTGAACCAGGCCTCTTCTCCTACAATGAGCAGTTCTTC
TRBJ2-2,-,TRBV3-1/TRBV3-2,TRBD2,CASSQRGSGTLNTGELFF,TGTGCCAGCAGCCAAAGAGGAAGCGGGACTCTTAACACCGGGGAGCTGTTTTTT
TRBJ1-6,-,TRBV4-1,TRBD1,CASSQYRGDSSPLHF,TGCGCCAGCAGCCAATACAGGGGAGATAGTTCACCCCTCCACTTT
TRBJ1-1,-,TRBV2,-,CASSQHPNTEAFF,TGTGCCAGCAGTCAACACCCGAACACTGAAGCTTTCTTT
TRBJ2-7,-,TRBV5-4,-,CASSLITSYEQYF,TGTGCCAGCAGCTTAATAACTAGCTACGAGCAGTACTTC
TRBJ1-2,-,TRBV19,TRBD1,CASSLRQGGYTF,TGTGCCAGTAGTCTCCGACAGGGTGGCTACACCTTC
TRBJ2-1,-,TRBV7-6,-,CASSSGYEQFF,TGTGCCAGCAGCTCGGGGTATGAGCAGTTCTTC
TRBJ1-2,-,TRBV3-1/TRBV3-2,-,CASSQEGAGGYTF,TGTGCCAGCAGCCAAGAGGGGGCAGGTGGCTACACCTTC
TRBJ1-6,-,TRBV2,-,CASSETGSPLHF,TGTGCCAGCAGTGAAACGGGTTCACCCCTCCACTTT
TRBJ1-4,-,TRBV5-8,-,CASSLPRNEKLFF,TGTGCCAGCAGCTTGCCCCGGAATGAAAAACTGTTTTTT
TRBJ1-4,once,TRBV18,-,CASSPVTGGGKLFF,TGTGCCAGCTCACCGGTCACGGGGGGAGGAAAACTGTTTTTT
TRBJ2-1,-,TRBV19,TRBD2,CASSSSGRGSYNEQFF,TGTGCCAGTAGTAGCAGCGGGAGAGGGTCCTACAATGAGCAGTTCTTC
TRBJ1-1,-,TRBV29-1,-,CSGATDMNTEAFF,TGCAGCGGCGCGACAGACATGAACACTGAAGCTTTCTTT
TRBJ1-2,-,TRBV2,-,CASSEARQWYTF,TGTGCCAGCAGTGAAGCGCGGCAGTGGTACACCTTC
TRBJ2-1,-,TRBV5-4,TRBD2,CASSVTSGIMGEQFF,TGTGCCAGCAGCGTGACTAGCGGGATCATGGGTGAGCAGTTCTTC
TRBJ1-1,-,TRBV12-2,-,CASRSPRTSTEAFF,TGTGCAAGTCGCTCCCCCAGAACTAGCACTGAAGCTTTCTTT
TRBJ2-7,-,TRBV5-6,-,CASSLYSSYEQYF,TGTGCCAGCAGCTTGTACAGCTCCTACGAGCAGTACTTC
TRBJ2-7,-,TRBV5-1,TRBD2,CASSFASGSATYEQYF,TGCGCCAGCAGTTTCGCAAGCGGGAGTGCAACCTACGAGCAGTACTTC
TRBJ1-4,-,TRBV5-1,-,CASSQNRPNEKLFF,TGCGCCAGCAGTCAGAACAGGCCTAATGAAAAACTGTTTTTT
TRBJ2-5,-,TRBV19,-,CASSIDPDYQETQYF,TGTGCCAGTAGTATAGATCCGGACTACCAAGAGACCCAGTACTTC
TRBJ2-3,once,TRBV24-1,-,CATSAGGTDTQYF,TGTGCCACCAGTGCAGGGGGCACAGATACGCAGTATTTT
TRBJ2-1,-,TRBV27,TRBD2,CASGLADYNEQFF,TGTGCCAGCGGACTAGCGGATTACAATGAGCAGTTCTTC
TRBJ1-1,-,TRBV10-3,TRBD1,CAIRTGENTEAFF,TGTGCCATCAGGACAGGGGAGAACACTGAAGCTTTCTTT
TRBJ1-2,-,TRBV6-5,-,CASRQDLLGYTF,TGTGCCAGCAGACAGGACCTATTGGGCTACACCTTC
TRBJ1-5,-,TRBV28,TRBD1,CASREGAVFNQPQHF,TGTGCCAGCAGGGAGGGGGCAGTCTTCAATCAGCCCCAGCATTTT
TRBJ2-7,-,TRBV9,TRBD1,CASSAPGQINEQYF,TGTGCCAGCAGCGCGCCGGGACAGATCAACGAGCAGTACTTC
TRBJ2-1,-,TRBV12-5,-,CASGLDISLLGDEQFF,TGTGCTAGTGGTTTGGATATTAGCCTCCTGGGAGATGAGCAGTTCTTC
TRBJ2-7,-,TRBV28,-,CASSSPGSVSYEQYF,TGTGCCAGCAGTTCCCCGGGGAGTGTCTCCTACGAGCAGTACTTC
TRBJ2-1,-,TRBV13,-,CASSLAGLASSSGEQFF,TGTGCCAGCAGCTTAGCTGGGCTAGCGTCAAGCTCGGGTGAGCAGTTCTTC
TRBJ2-5,-,TRBV29-1,-,CSTPASTRETQYF,TGCAGCACCCCGGCCTCGACAAGGGAGACCCAGTACTTC
TRBJ2-3,-,TRBV14,-,CASSQGAGDTQYF,TGTGCCAGCAGCCAAGGGGCGGGGGATACGCAGTATTTT
TRBJ2-7,-,TRBV5-8,-,CASSLEGHTYEQYF,TGTGCCAGCAGCTTGGAGGGACATACCTACGAGCAGTACTTC